A selection of T cell receptor beta chains follows, all from one sample in a study of siplizumab effects on memory and regulatory T cells. Libraries were prepared by immunoSEQ multiplex PCR; TCRdb keeps only in-frame clonotypes and omits some of them. This table holds over 70,000 clones, around 93% found once. Source material: CD8+ T cells sorted from blood. These TCRs come from a human donor in good health. The CDR3 runs from the conserved cysteine through the conserved F or W. The D gene is left open where the match is weak. Not every row has a clone size; where given, it reads once, few, many or a size class.

J	V	D	size	CDR3	DNA
TRBJ2-5	TRBV5-4	TRBD2	-	CASSPGTRRETQYF	TGTGCCAGCAGCCCCGGGACTAGGAGGGAGACCCAGTACTTC
TRBJ2-1	TRBV4-1	-	-	CASSQESGYNEQFF	TGCGCCAGCAGCCAAGAATCAGGGTACAATGAGCAGTTCTTC
TRBJ1-5	TRBV19	-	-	CASNPDGNLYQPQHF	TGTGCCAGTAACCCGGACGGGAACTTGTATCAGCCCCAGCATTTT
TRBJ1-2	TRBV5-6	-	-	CASSSNNYGYTF	TGTGCCAGCAGCTCAAATAACTATGGCTACACCTTC
TRBJ2-5	TRBV19	TRBD2	once	CASSIRREVQETQYF	TGTGCCAGTAGTATCCGGCGGGAGGTCCAAGAGACCCAGTACTTC
TRBJ1-5	TRBV6-6	-	-	CASRVGGNNQPQHF	TGTGCCAGCAGAGTTGGGGGGAACAATCAGCCCCAGCATTTT
TRBJ1-1	TRBV11-2	TRBD1	-	CASSITGGPYRITEAFF	TGTGCCAGCAGCATAACAGGGGGCCCCTACAGAATCACTGAAGCTTTCTTT
TRBJ2-3	TRBV7-6	-	-	CASSRGWGSTDTQYF	TGTGCCAGCAGCCGAGGGTGGGGTAGCACAGATACGCAGTATTTT
TRBJ2-7	TRBV5-5	TRBD1	-	CASSLDSGGIYEQYF	TGTGCCAGCAGCTTGGATTCAGGGGGCATCTACGAGCAGTACTTC
TRBJ2-3	TRBV12-5	TRBD2	-	CASGLAYPSGGLRDTQYF	TGTGCTAGTGGTTTGGCTTATCCTAGCGGAGGGCTACGGGATACGCAGTATTTT
TRBJ2-7	TRBV27	TRBD1	-	CASSLSSGTGVEQYF	TGTGCCAGCAGTTTATCGTCCGGGACAGGGGTCGAGCAGTACTTC
TRBJ2-1	TRBV5-6	-	-	CASSLGQPYNEQFF	TGTGCCAGCAGCCTAGGACAGCCTTACAATGAGCAGTTCTTC
TRBJ1-2	TRBV29-1	-	-	CSVGRTDYGYTF	TGCAGCGTTGGACGGACTGACTATGGCTACACCTTC
TRBJ2-2	TRBV6-6	-	-	CASSYEGLAGELFF	TGTGCCAGCAGTTACGAGGGGTTGGCCGGGGAGCTGTTTTTT
TRBJ2-7	TRBV29-1	TRBD1	once	CSVELGQGRYEQYF	TGCAGCGTTGAGTTGGGACAGGGAAGATACGAGCAGTACTTC
TRBJ1-1	TRBV7-9	-	-	CASSPGMTEAFF	TGTGCCAGCAGCCCAGGGATGACTGAAGCTTTCTTT
TRBJ1-3	TRBV19	-	-	CASSFGGPSGNTIYF	TGTGCCAGTAGTTTTGGGGGGCCCTCTGGAAACACCATATATTTT
TRBJ2-5	TRBV5-1	-	-	CASSLNRGGETQYF	TGCGCCAGCAGCTTAAACAGGGGGGGAGAGACCCAGTACTTC
TRBJ2-5	TRBV11-2	TRBD2	once	CASSSGPGGETQYF	TGTGCCAGCAGCTCAGGACCGGGGGGTGAGACCCAGTACTTC
TRBJ2-1	TRBV28	-	-	CASSFPNEQFF	TGTGCCAGCAGTTTTCCCAATGAGCAGTTCTTC
TRBJ2-7	TRBV5-4	-	-	CASSFGNEQYF	TGTGCCAGCAGCTTTGGAAACGAGCAGTACTTC
TRBJ2-3	TRBV19	TRBD1	-	CASSISSGQGRTDTQYF	TGTGCCAGTAGTATCTCCTCGGGACAGGGTAGGACAGATACGCAGTATTTT
TRBJ1-2	TRBV6-1	-	-	CASDDGRRSWGYTF	TGTGCCAGCGACGACGGCAGGCGTTCATGGGGCTACACCTTC
TRBJ2-5	TRBV10-2	-	-	CASSEPPPGLETQYF	TGCGCCAGCAGTGAGCCCCCCCCGGGACTAGAGACCCAGTACTTC
TRBJ2-7	TRBV7-8	-	-	CASSLVASSYEQYF	TGTGCCAGCAGCTTAGTGGCGAGCTCCTACGAGCAGTACTTC
TRBJ2-3	TRBV28	-	-	CASSSPKDTQYF	TGTGCCAGCAGCTCCCCCAAAGATACGCAGTATTTT
TRBJ2-7	TRBV9	TRBD2	-	CASSVRGSPYEQYF	TGTGCCAGCAGCGTACGCGGGAGTCCTTACGAGCAGTACTTC
TRBJ2-7	TRBV6-1	-	once	CASSSSGPEQYF	TGTGCCAGCAGTTCCTCGGGACCCGAGCAGTACTTC